This T cell receptor beta chain was profiled in a study of CD8+ T cells in alopecia areata. Study details: Treatment of the treated patients consisted of oral tofacitinib, 5 to 10 mg twice daily. Notes on the study in general: Many expanded lesional clones stayed in scalp and blood while on tofacitinib. Expanded CD8+ clones among the top 100, and scalp clonality, were significantly decreased by tofacitinib. Only one nonresponder was present, which leaves the link between baseline CD8+ expansion and response uncertain.

A note on this clone: Its antigen remains unknown.

Once RNA had been extracted, it was reverse transcribed into cDNA to act as the sequencing template. The method was immunoSEQ multiplex PCR; TCRdb's version includes in-frame clones alone and lacks a portion of them. The data hold some 190,000 clones, with under 80% observed a single time. Treatment in this sample: oral pan-JAK inhibitor, 5-10 mg twice daily. This receptor was taken from a human donor with alopecia areata. The material was CD4+ T cells sorted from blood, obtained around week 49, from a patient treated with tofacitinib.

This chain's CDR3 is CASSSTGIYEQYF. DNA for the CDR3: TGTGCCAGCAGTTCAACAGGGATCTACGAGCAGTACTTC. The V and J genes are TRBV27 and TRBJ2-7; a possible D gene is TRBD1 (6 bases). CDR1 is MNHEY, CDR2 SMNVEV, per germline (reference sequence). The CDR3 loop spans 13 amino acids. Trimming cost V 4 bases and J 3 bases, with 10 bases left between them.